This TCR beta chain was retrieved from a study of blood T cells in healthy people across ages. A J-beta primer mix and a sample-barcoded 5' primer were used in a second PCR of about 7 to 12 cycles. TCRdb ran MiXCR on the 5' RACE reads and lists one entry per CDR3 protein. Of roughly 1.7 million distinct CDR3 sequences in the sample, about 31% were seen once. Individuals who donated were healthy Caucasians from Russia aged 6 to 90. The origin of this receptor is a woman aged 30 to 39 in good health. The sample taken for sequencing was blood.

CDR3 sequence reads: CASSKVGNPQETQYF. CDR3 coding DNA: TGTGCCAGCAGCAAGGTTGGGAACCCACAAGAGACCCAGTACTTC. The chain joins TRBV6-1 to TRBJ2-5, with D unresolved. Trimming stripped 6 bases from V and 2 bases from J, with 16 bases between. The CDR3 loop spans 15 amino acids. Germline V lookup: CDR1 MNHNS, CDR2 SASEGT.